The 27 T cell receptor beta chains given below trace back to one sample, sequenced in a study of early T cells in non-severe SARS-CoV-2 infection. TCRdb re-called the 5' RACE reads with MiXCR, one entry per CDR3 protein. Here the sample spans approximately 70,000 distinct CDR3 sequences, 9.5% to 15% being singletons. Sequenced: whole blood. The receptors were sampled from an adult who was a healthcare worker with PCR-confirmed SARS-CoV-2 infection or an uninfected control (not recorded which).

This clonotype was counted many times. The genes are TRBV6-2 or TRBV6-3 and TRBJ2-1; no definite D call. This CDR3 region has 13 residues. The germline V gene has CDR1 MNHEY and CDR2 SVGEGT. Trimming removed 6 bases at V and 0 bases at J, with 6 bases between. For the CDR3, the DNA is TGTGCCAGCAGGTTAAGCTCCTACAATGAGCAGTTCTTC. This codes for CASRLSSYNEQFF.

This clonotype was found many times. This sequence joins TRBV7-9 and TRBJ2-1, with 15 bases lining up with TRBD2. Germline CDR1 is SEHNR and CDR2 is FQNEAQ (reference sequence). This CDR3 has 19 residues. V was pared by 4 bases and J by 4 bases, with 11 bases of the junction left unmatched. The CDR3 sequence: CASSWGLAGGSALYNEQFF. The CDR3 region has the DNA TGTGCCAGCAGCTGGGGACTAGCGGGAGGCTCGGCCCTGTACAATGAGCAGTTCTTC.

This clonotype was observed at least ten times. J is TRBJ2-3 and V is TRBV10-3; D unresolved. The germline gives CDR1 ENHRY, CDR2 SYGVKD. The CDR3 consists of 12 residues. With 3 bases removed from V and 4 bases from J, the gap between germline ends came to 5 bases. The CDR3 is CAISENADTQYF. CDR3 nucleotide sequence: TGTGCCATCAGTGAAAACGCAGATACGCAGTATTTT.

This clonotype turned up a few times. This may be a read error, as it is one base from a much larger clone. V and J are TRBV15 and TRBJ2-2; D might be TRBD1 or TRBD2, each matching 5 bases. Germline lookup yields CDR1 LNHNV and CDR2 YYDKDF (reference sequence). The V and J ends lost 4 bases and 1 base respectively, with 10 bases between them. The CDR3 has 15 residues. CDR3 loop: CATSKGTENTGELFF. The CDR3 nucleotides are TGTGCCACCAGCAAAGGGACGGAGAACACCGGGGAGCTGTTTTTT.

This clonotype has at least ten counts. The chain recombines TRBV19 with TRBJ2-4, with 10 bases lining up with TRBD1. V dropped 4 bases and J dropped 4; count of bases not matched to a gene: 4. CDR1 and CDR2 (germline): LNHDA, SQIVND (reference sequence). CDR3 length: 15 amino acids. CDR3 coding DNA: TGTGCCAGTAGTACCGTGGGACAGGGGAAAAACATTCAGTACTTC. Its protein is CASSTVGQGKNIQYF.

This clonotype has a single count. The chain carries TRBV28 and TRBJ1-2, with 7 nucleotides matching TRBD1. The V gene end was trimmed by 3 bases and the J gene end by 8 bases; junction bases not matched to a gene: 3. CDR1 is MDHEN and CDR2 is SYDVKM in the germline V gene. The CDR3 loop spans 12 amino acids. The CDR3: CASSFTGDGYTF. For the CDR3, the DNA is TGTGCCAGCAGTTTTACAGGGGACGGCTACACCTTC.

This clonotype was detected a few times. This sequence joins TRBV29-1 and TRBJ2-7; TRBD2 is a possible D gene (5 bases). The CDR3 consists of 13 residues. Per the germline V gene, CDR1 is SQVTM and CDR2 is ANQGSEA. Trimming removed 6 bases at V and 4 bases at J, with 16 bases between. The CDR3 loop reads CSVRRGQAYEQYF. The CDR3 DNA is TGCAGCGTCCGTCGCGGGCAGGCATACGAGCAGTACTTC.

The chain combines TRBV12-3 or TRBV12-4 with TRBJ1-5; possible D gene TRBD1, 6 bases. The CDR3 has 16 residues. The V end was cut by 5 bases, the J end by 2 bases, with 16 bases between. The CDR3 bases are TGTGCCAGCAGTCCCTCGGGGGCGGGTGGCAATCAGCCCCAGCATTTT. The encoded protein is CASSPSGAGGNQPQHF.

This clonotype has at least ten counts. This chain uses TRBV19 with TRBJ1-5; weak D call: TRBD1 (6 bases). The CDR3 is made up of 15 amino acids. The germline gives CDR1 LNHDA, CDR2 SQIVND (reference sequence). The germline V and J ends were trimmed by 3 bases and 5 bases, with 14 bases remaining between them. The CDR3 coding sequence is TGTGCCAGTAGTATTGCAGGGGCCCAATATCAGCCCCAGCATTTT. Protein sequence: CASSIAGAQYQPQHF.

This clonotype was detected many times. This chain joins TRBV20-1 and TRBJ1-1; 7 bases are a match to TRBD1. The CDR3 length is 15 residues. Germline CDR1 reads DFQATT; CDR2 reads SNEGSKA (reference sequence). V shed 1 base and J 4 bases; nucleotides not matched to a gene: 9. This chain's CDR3 is CSARVRAGGSTEAFF. CDR3 bases: TGCAGTGCTAGAGTTCGCGCAGGGGGGTCCACTGAAGCTTTCTTT.

This clonotype was counted at least ten times. The J gene is TRBJ1-6, the V gene TRBV4-1; weak D call: TRBD1 (5 bases). V lost 0 bases and J lost 10, with 10 bases in between. This CDR3 has 14 amino acids. CDR1 is MGHRA and CDR2 is YSYEKL in the germline V gene. The CDR3 is CASSQDRVGSPLHF. The CDR3 bases are TGCGCCAGCAGCCAAGACAGGGTAGGATCACCCCTCCACTTT.

This clonotype was seen only a few times. The gene calls are TRBV5-1 and TRBJ2-5; TRBD2 aligns across 8 bases. The J segment lost 3 bases and the V segment lost 4 bases, leaving 2 bases of the junction unmatched. The CDR3 sequence is 13 residues long. Germline V lookup: CDR1 SGHRS, CDR2 YFSETQ. CDR3 in DNA: TGCGCCAGCAGCATTAGCGGGGAAGAGACCCAGTACTTC. The encoded protein is CASSISGEETQYF.

This clonotype was counted ten times or more. The chain is built from TRBV5-8 and TRBJ2-3; TRBD2 matches at 7 bases. J lost 3 bases, V lost 2 bases, and 9 bases had no gene match. This CDR3 region has 16 residues. Germline V gene lookup returns CDR1 SGHTS and CDR2 YDEGEE. In DNA form, the CDR3 reads TGTGCCAGCAGCTTCATTCTGGGGGGGTTAACAGATACGCAGTATTTT. Its protein product is CASSFILGGLTDTQYF.

This chain links TRBV28 with TRBJ2-7; D may match TRBD1 or TRBD2 (5 bases each). The germline V and J ends were trimmed by 4 bases and 3 bases, with 13 bases remaining between them. The length of the CDR3 is 14 residues. Germline V gives CDR1 MDHEN, CDR2 SYDVKM. The DNA of the CDR3 is TGTGCCAGCAGTTCCCCCTGGGACGGCTACGAGCAGTACTTC. Translation: CASSSPWDGYEQYF.

This clonotype was observed many times. This sequence joins TRBV9 and TRBJ2-1, with 11 bases fitting TRBD2. Unmatched junction bases numbered 8, after V lost 3 bases and J lost 9 bases. From germline, CDR1 is SGDLS and CDR2 YYNGEE. The CDR3 length is 15 residues. The CDR3, as DNA: TGTGCCAGCAGCGGATTAGCGGGGGGGCCGGGTGAGCAGTTCTTC. Its translation is CASSGLAGGPGEQFF.

V usage is TRBV10-3 and J usage is TRBJ2-7; 10 bases fit TRBD2. V gave up 3 bases and J gave up 3 bases; unmatched junction bases: 8. Germline CDR1 ENHRY, CDR2 SYGVKD. The CDR3 covers 16 residues. CDR3 in DNA: TGTGCCATCAGTGACTCAACTAGCGGGATCCGCTACGAGCAGTACTTC. Translated, it gives CAISDSTSGIRYEQYF.

This clonotype was detected ten times or more. The chain is built from TRBV19 and TRBJ1-1; 10 bases line up with TRBD1. V lost 3 bases, J lost 6 bases, and 7 bases stayed unmatched. The germline V gene encodes CDR1 LNHDA and CDR2 SQIVND (reference sequence). This CDR3 is built from 15 residues. CDR3 sequence: CASSILGQGFSEAFF. The CDR3 DNA reads as TGTGCCAGTAGTATCCTGGGACAGGGGTTCTCTGAAGCTTTCTTT.

The rearrangement joins TRBV29-1 to TRBJ2-7; 10 nucleotides agree with TRBD1. This CDR3 has 12 residues. V lost 6 bases to trimming and J lost 5 bases; unmatched junction nucleotides: 4. Per the germline V gene, CDR1 is SQVTM and CDR2 is ANQGSEA. The CDR3 DNA is TGCAGCGTGAAGGGGACAGGGGACGAGCAGTACTTC. Protein sequence: CSVKGTGDEQYF.

This clonotype occurred many times. The rearrangement links TRBV7-2 to TRBJ2-1; 11 nucleotides match TRBD2. The CDR3 is 19 amino acids. The germline V gene encodes CDR1 SGHTA and CDR2 FQGNSA. Trimming at V came to 1 base and at J to 4 bases, leaving 12 bases not matched to a gene. The CDR3 loop reads CASSLGSSGGPSLYNEQFF. Written as DNA, the CDR3 is TGTGCCAGCAGCTTAGGGTCTAGCGGGGGGCCTTCCCTATACAATGAGCAGTTCTTC. Full variable domain (remainder filled in from reference TRBV7-2 and TRBJ2-1): GAGVSQSPSNKVTEKGKDVELRCDPISGHTALYWYRQSLGQGLEFLIYFQGNSAPDKSGLPSDRFSAERTGGSVSTLTIQRTQQEDSAVYLCASSLGSSGGPSLYNEQFFGPGTRLTVL.

This clonotype ranks as medium-sized. This chain links TRBV7-2 with TRBJ2-3; 8 bases are a match to TRBD2. V lost 1 base to trimming and J lost 0 bases; unmatched junction nucleotides: 3. Germline CDR1 SGHTA, CDR2 FQGNSA. The CDR3 covers 16 residues. The CDR3 reads CASSLVGLESTDTQYF. The DNA for the CDR3 is TGTGCCAGCAGCTTAGTGGGACTAGAGAGCACAGATACGCAGTATTTT. Looking up the rest from reference TRBV7-2 and TRBJ2-3 gives the full variable domain: GAGVSQSPSNKVTEKGKDVELRCDPISGHTALYWYRQSLGQGLEFLIYFQGNSAPDKSGLPSDRFSAERTGGSVSTLTIQRTQQEDSAVYLCASSLVGLESTDTQYFGPGTRLTVL.

This clonotype occurred many times. In DNA, the CDR3 is TGCAGTGCTAGCGGACAGGGAGCCACGGGCAAGCAGTTCTTC. This encodes CSASGQGATGKQFF. This chain uses TRBV20-1 with TRBJ2-1; 8 bases map to TRBD1. V was pared by 3 bases and J by 11 bases, with 12 bases of the junction left unmatched. Germline V CDR1 and CDR2: DFQATT, SNEGSKA (reference sequence). CDR3 length: 14 amino acids.

This chain uses TRBV28 with TRBJ2-1; tentatively, D is TRBD1 or TRBD2 (5 bases each). Trimming took 6 bases from V and 7 from J, leaving 16 bases between them. Germline CDR1 and CDR2: MDHEN and SYDVKM. The length of the CDR3 is 14 residues. CDR3 sequence reads: CASSQLGVRNEQFF. The CDR3 DNA follows: TGTGCCAGCAGCCAATTGGGGGTGAGGAATGAGCAGTTCTTC.

This clonotype is judged medium-sized. The chain has TRBV18 and TRBJ2-3; 12 positions match TRBD1. The CDR3 sequence is 16 residues long. V dropped 3 bases and J dropped 6; count of bases not matched to a gene: 7. The germline V gene encodes CDR1 KGHSH and CDR2 LQKENI. CDR3: CASSPTGTGGWDTQYF. CDR3 nucleotides: TGTGCCAGCTCACCCACCGGGACAGGGGGCTGGGATACGCAGTATTTT.

There are many counts of this clonotype. This chain uses TRBV29-1 with TRBJ2-5; 13 positions match TRBD2. The CDR3 runs to 14 residues. CDR1 and CDR2 from the germline V gene are SQVTM and ANQGSEA. After removal of 5 bases from V and 10 bases from J, the junction contained 10 bases not matched to a gene. CDR3 DNA: TGCAGCGTTCGACTAGCGGGGGGCCGATTGGGCCAGTACTTC. It is translated as CSVRLAGGRLGQYF.

This clonotype occurred many times. V is TRBV11-2 and J is TRBJ2-3; TRBD2 matches at 11 bases. The V gene end was trimmed by 1 base and the J gene end by 2 bases; junction bases not matched to a gene: 11. Germline loops: CDR1 SGHAT, CDR2 FQNNGV. This CDR3 comprises 19 residues. Here the CDR3 DNA reads TGTGCCAGCAGCTTAGCCGGGTTGGGGGGACTAGCGGTCACAGATACGCAGTATTTT. Translated, it gives CASSLAGLGGLAVTDTQYF.

This clonotype was observed many times. In nucleotides, the CDR3 is TGTGCCAGCAGTTTACTTAGCGGGGGGATCACAGATACGCAGTATTTT. Amino acid sequence: CASSLLSGGITDTQYF. V usage is TRBV12-3 or TRBV12-4 and J usage is TRBJ2-3; 10 bases fit TRBD2. The CDR3 length is 16 residues. Unmatched junction bases numbered 4, after V lost 2 bases and J lost 2 bases.

This clonotype was found once. CDR3 sequence (DNA): TGTGCCAGCAGCTTGTTAGCGAGAAAGACCCAGTACTTC. This encodes CASSLLARKTQYF. This chain connects TRBV7-2 to TRBJ2-5; TRBD2 is a possible D gene (5 bases). V was trimmed by 3 bases and J by 6 bases, leaving 11 bases between them. Germline V lookup: CDR1 SGHTA, CDR2 FQGNSA. This CDR3 is 13 amino acids long.